The 21 T cell receptor beta chains below were found in one sample sequenced in a study of breast tumors, draining lymph nodes, adjacent tissues. In TCRdb, the multiplex PCR reads were re-called with MiXCR into one record per CDR3 protein. The sample carries more than 20,000 distinct CDR3 sequences, approximately 23% recorded once. Sequenced: breast tumor tissue. These receptors all stem from a female donor with breast cancer. Some clones in this sample may be carry-over from other donors' samples.

This clonotype was observed at least ten times. The V call is TRBV29-1, the J call TRBJ2-1, with 10 positions matching TRBD1. Germline CDR1 reads SQVTM; CDR2 reads ANQGSEA. This CDR3 is built from 17 residues. V shed 5 bases and J 3 bases; nucleotides not matched to a gene: 13. Written as DNA, the CDR3 is TGCAGCGTTCCATGGGCCTCGACAGGGGGCATCTACAATGAGCAGTTCTTC. Its protein product is CSVPWASTGGIYNEQFF.

There are many counts of this clonotype. The rearrangement uses TRBV30 and TRBJ2-1; 9 bases line up with TRBD2. Per germline, CDR1 GTSNPN and CDR2 SVGIG (reference sequence). V shed 0 bases and J 9 bases; nucleotides not matched to a gene: 6. This CDR3 has 14 amino acids. CDR3: CAWSVEAGGGEQFF. In nucleotides, the CDR3 is TGTGCCTGGAGTGTAGAAGCGGGAGGAGGTGAGCAGTTCTTC.

This clonotype was counted at least ten times. A read error is possible here, since a much larger clone lies one base away. The V gene is TRBV3-1, the J gene TRBJ2-7; D is perhaps TRBD2 (5 bases). The CDR3 length is 14 residues. Germline V gene data show CDR1 as LGHDT and CDR2 as YNNKEL (reference sequence). The DNA for the CDR3 is TGTGCCAACAGCCAAGATGAGGGTACCTACGAGCAGTACTTC. Protein product: CANSQDEGTYEQYF.

This clonotype was counted many times. The V and J genes are TRBV5-1 and TRBJ2-2, with TRBD1 identical over 7 bases. Germline values: CDR1 SGHRS, CDR2 YFSETQ. The trim removed 4 bases at V and 3 bases at J, leaving 6 bases unmatched. The CDR3 extends over 15 amino acids. For the CDR3, the DNA is TGCGCCAGCAGCGAGACAGGGCCCTACACCGGGGAGCTGTTTTTT. It encodes CASSETGPYTGELFF.

This chain links TRBV25-1 with TRBJ1-1, with TRBD1 matching 10 bases. The CDR3 covers 13 residues. Per the germline V gene, CDR1 is MGHDK and CDR2 is SYGVNS. J was trimmed by 3 bases and V by 9 bases; bases with no gene match: 4. The CDR3 loop is CASRDRGDTEAFF. CDR3 in DNA: TGTGCCAGTAGGGACAGGGGTGACACTGAAGCTTTCTTT.

This clonotype was seen a handful of times. The chain couples TRBV3-1 to TRBJ2-5, with D maybe TRBD2 (5 bases). Germline CDR1 reads LGHDT; CDR2 reads YNNKEL (reference sequence). The CDR3 has 16 residues. The V end lost 0 bases, the J end lost 2 bases, and 13 bases lay between the germline ends. CDR3 sequence reads: CASSQDGQEEQETQYF. The CDR3 coding sequence is TGTGCCAGCAGCCAAGATGGGCAGGAGGAACAAGAGACCCAGTACTTC.

This clonotype was counted a single time. The chain employs TRBV30 and TRBJ2-4; D remains ambiguous. Per germline, CDR1 GTSNPN and CDR2 SVGIG (reference sequence). The CDR3 extends over 16 amino acids. Trimming took off 2 bases at V and 1 base at J, with 15 bases between the two ends. The CDR3 DNA sequence: TGTGCCTGGAGTCTCCATGTCCAATCGGCCAAAAACATTCAGTACTTC. Translating it yields CAWSLHVQSAKNIQYF.

This clonotype was seen repeatedly, ten times or more. The rearrangement joins TRBV10-2 to TRBJ1-4; D not certain. The V end lost 0 bases, the J end lost 8 bases, and 7 bases lay between the germline ends. Germline V lookup: CDR1 WSHSY, CDR2 SAAADI. There are 13 residues in the CDR3. The CDR3 nucleotides are TGCGCCAGCAGTGAGTCCTCGAGGGAAAAACTGTTTTTT. Translated: CASSESSREKLFF.

The J gene is TRBJ2-3, the V gene TRBV15, with 10 positions matching TRBD2. The germline V gene encodes CDR1 LNHNV and CDR2 YYDKDF (reference sequence). This CDR3 has 16 amino acids. J gave up 2 bases and V 5 bases, and 7 bases lay outside the gene matches. The CDR3 sequence is CATSGGLAGVTDTQYF. CDR3 sequence (DNA): TGTGCCACCAGCGGGGGGCTAGCGGGAGTCACAGATACGCAGTATTTT. Complete variable domain (other parts from reference TRBV15 and TRBJ2-3): DAMVIQNPRYQVTQFGKPVTLSCSQTLNHNVMYWYQQKSSQAPKLLFHYYDKDFNNEADTPDNFQSRRPNTSFCFLDIRSPGLGDTAMYLCATSGGLAGVTDTQYFGPGTRLTVL.

This clonotype was seen at least ten times. The chain employs TRBV19 and TRBJ2-2; weak D call: TRBD1 (6 bases). The CDR3 consists of 13 residues. The germline V gene encodes CDR1 LNHDA and CDR2 SQIVND (reference sequence). V was cut by 6 bases and J by 6 bases, with 11 bases left in between. Written as DNA, the CDR3 is TGTGCCAGTAGCCAAACAGGGCCCGGGGAGCTGTTTTTT. Its translation: CASSQTGPGELFF. The full variable domain, completed using reference TRBV19 and TRBJ2-2, is DGGITQSPKYLFRKEGQNVTLSCEQNLNHDAMYWYRQDPGQGLRLIYYSQIVNDFQKGDIAEGYSVSREKKESFPLTVTSAQKNPTAFYLCASSQTGPGELFFGEGSRLTVL.

This clonotype occurred many times. The gene calls are TRBV11-2 and TRBJ2-7; D may be TRBD1 (6 bases). The ends were cut back, 1 base at V and 7 bases at J, with 14 bases in the middle. The CDR3 is 14 amino acids. CDR1 and CDR2 from the germline V gene are SGHAT and FQNNGV. The CDR3 protein is CASSLGGGGWEQYF. CDR3 DNA sequence: TGTGCCAGCAGCTTAGGAGGGGGTGGGTGGGAGCAGTACTTC.

This clonotype was seen repeatedly, ten times or more. V is TRBV20-1 and J is TRBJ1-5; D is unclear. Per the germline V gene, CDR1 is DFQATT and CDR2 is SNEGSKA (reference sequence). The V end lost 3 bases, the J end lost 0 bases, and 12 bases lay between the germline ends. The CDR3 runs 15 residues. The chain's CDR3 is CSARLGLYSNQPQHF. The CDR3 DNA reads as TGCAGTGCTAGGCTGGGCCTATATAGCAATCAGCCCCAGCATTTT.

This clonotype showed up many times. The V and J genes are TRBV19 and TRBJ1-5; D ambiguous. Germline CDR1 and CDR2: LNHDA and SQIVND (reference sequence). V was clipped by 3 bases and J by 2 bases, with 8 bases between them. The CDR3 totals 14 residues. The CDR3 here is CASSMDGRNQPQHF. In DNA form, the CDR3 reads TGTGCCAGTAGTATGGACGGTCGCAATCAGCCCCAGCATTTT.

This clonotype was seen at least ten times. The chain has TRBV12-3 or TRBV12-4 and TRBJ2-1, with 13 bases matching TRBD2. V lost 5 bases and J lost 3; bases outside the gene matches: 4. The CDR3 totals 16 residues. As DNA, the CDR3 is TGTGCCAGCAGTCCAAGGACTAGCGGGAGCTACAATGAGCAGTTCTTC. This encodes CASSPRTSGSYNEQFF.

This clonotype was detected many times. The V gene is TRBV7-9, the J gene TRBJ2-7, with D hard to call. This CDR3 is built from 12 residues. The germline gives CDR1 SEHNR, CDR2 FQNEAQ (reference sequence). The germline V and J ends were trimmed by 3 bases and 3 bases, with 6 bases remaining between them. The CDR3 nucleotides read TGTGCCAGCAGCTTCGACTTCTACGAGCAGTACTTC. Protein sequence: CASSFDFYEQYF.

This clonotype was detected ten times or more. In DNA form, the CDR3 reads TGCGCCAGCAGCAGGGCAGGCTCTAACTATGGCTACACCTTC. This translates into CASSRAGSNYGYTF. The V gene is TRBV4-1, the J gene TRBJ1-2; D remains unclear. This CDR3 has 14 residues. CDR1 is MGHRA, CDR2 YSYEKL, per germline. Trimming cost V 5 bases and J 0 bases, with 10 bases left between them.

This clonotype was seen repeatedly, ten times or more. The rearrangement joins TRBV20-1 to TRBJ2-5, with unresolved D. The germline V gene has CDR1 DFQATT and CDR2 SNEGSKA (reference sequence). CDR3 length: 12 residues. The V end was cut by 7 bases, the J end by 5 bases, with 14 bases between. CDR3 protein: CSVIYLGETQYF. The CDR3, as DNA: TGCAGTGTTATCTACCTGGGGGAGACCCAGTACTTC.

This clonotype occurred many times. This sequence joins TRBV11-3 and TRBJ1-2, with TRBD1 identical over 7 bases. The length of the CDR3 is 17 residues. With 3 bases clipped from V and 1 base from J, the junction kept 11 bases outside the gene matches. Germline-derived CDR1 and CDR2 are SGHNT and YENEEA. DNA for the CDR3: TGTGCCAGCAGCTTGACAACAGGGGATGGGGTTAACTATGGCTACACCTTC. Its translation: CASSLTTGDGVNYGYTF.

At least ten counts were recorded for this clonotype. The chain uses TRBV11-2 and TRBJ2-1, with TRBD1 matching over 8 bases. Trimming cost V 5 bases and J 10 bases; bases outside gene matches: 7. This CDR3 contains 13 residues. CDR1 and CDR2 (germline): SGHAT, FQNNGV. The CDR3 loop is CASSLQGAWEQFF. The CDR3 DNA follows: TGTGCCAGCAGCCTCCAGGGGGCATGGGAGCAGTTCTTC.

This clonotype was seen repeatedly, ten times or more. The rearrangement joins TRBV3-1 to TRBJ1-6; D unclear. Germline V gives CDR1 LGHDT, CDR2 YNNKEL (reference sequence). This CDR3 has 13 residues. The V gene lost 6 bases and the J gene lost 6 bases, with 9 bases spanning the gap. The CDR3 bases are TGTGCCAGCAGACGCGGACCTAATTCACCCCTCCACTTT. Translating it yields CASRRGPNSPLHF.

Many counts were recorded for this clonotype. The genes are TRBV20-1 and TRBJ2-2; 7 bases align to TRBD2. The junction had 6 bases not matched to a gene; V was cut back by 5 bases and J by 3 bases. The CDR3 consists of 14 residues. Germline CDR1 DFQATT, CDR2 SNEGSKA (reference sequence). The CDR3 sequence is CSAGRETHTGELFF. The CDR3 nucleotides read TGCAGTGCTGGGCGGGAGACCCACACCGGGGAGCTGTTTTTT.